This TCR beta chain was recorded in a study of blood T cell repertoires in COVID-19. Trimming removed 6 bases from V and 0 bases from J, with 8 bases in between. The CDR3 is 13 amino acids. Germline CDR1 and CDR2: MGHRA and YSYEKL. Many counts were recorded for this clone. Generated by immunoSEQ multiplex PCR, the TCRdb table keeps only in-frame clones and is missing some. The sample yields 30,000 or so clones, about 70% seen once. The receptor's source is a human donor in a cohort sampled during active COVID-19. Sequenced sample: peripheral blood. The J gene is TRBJ1-2, the V gene TRBV4-1; a weak D match, TRBD1 (6 bases). CDR3 sequence reads: CASRGAANYGYTF. DNA of the CDR3: TGCGCCAGCAGGGGGGCAGCTAACTATGGCTACACCTTC.